This T cell receptor beta chain appears in the sequencing data of a study of chemoradiotherapy in HPV16-positive cancers. Study information: Functional T-cell assays on a couple of HPV16-positive patients' cells defined candidate HPV-specific clones and common TCR motifs.

CDR1 and CDR2 (germline): SGHAT, FQNNGV. The CDR3 covers 15 residues. Trimming took off 0 bases at V and 9 bases at J, with 15 bases between the two ends. Study observations and caveats: Better recurrence-free survival went with HPV-responsive T-cell expansion in HPV16-positive patients.

With regard to this clone: The antigen is not known.

Sequenced by immunoSEQ multiplex PCR; TCRdb stores in-frame clones only, minus some. Of under 50,000 clones in the sample, about 77% were seen once. The sample in question was blood, obtained from a patient who underwent chemoradiotherapy. The clonotype originates from a human donor with HPV-associated anogenital cancer. This chain joins TRBV11-2 and TRBJ1-5; D possibly corresponds to TRBD1 (6 bases). The CDR3 loop reads CASSLDQGGVSPQHF. The CDR3 DNA is TGTGCCAGCAGCTTAGATCAAGGGGGAGTTTCGCCCCAGCATTTT.